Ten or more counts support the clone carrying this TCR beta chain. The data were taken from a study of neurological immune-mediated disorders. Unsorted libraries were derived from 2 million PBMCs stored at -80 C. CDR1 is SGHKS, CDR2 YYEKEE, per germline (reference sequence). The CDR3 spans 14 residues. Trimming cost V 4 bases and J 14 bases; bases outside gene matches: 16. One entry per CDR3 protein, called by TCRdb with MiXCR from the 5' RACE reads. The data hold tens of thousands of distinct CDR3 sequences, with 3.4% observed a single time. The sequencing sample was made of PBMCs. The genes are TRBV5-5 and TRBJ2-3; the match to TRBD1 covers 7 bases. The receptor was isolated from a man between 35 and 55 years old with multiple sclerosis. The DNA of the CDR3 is TGTGCCAGCAGCCACGACAGGGCCAACGCCCCTGGGTATTTT. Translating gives CASSHDRANAPGYF.